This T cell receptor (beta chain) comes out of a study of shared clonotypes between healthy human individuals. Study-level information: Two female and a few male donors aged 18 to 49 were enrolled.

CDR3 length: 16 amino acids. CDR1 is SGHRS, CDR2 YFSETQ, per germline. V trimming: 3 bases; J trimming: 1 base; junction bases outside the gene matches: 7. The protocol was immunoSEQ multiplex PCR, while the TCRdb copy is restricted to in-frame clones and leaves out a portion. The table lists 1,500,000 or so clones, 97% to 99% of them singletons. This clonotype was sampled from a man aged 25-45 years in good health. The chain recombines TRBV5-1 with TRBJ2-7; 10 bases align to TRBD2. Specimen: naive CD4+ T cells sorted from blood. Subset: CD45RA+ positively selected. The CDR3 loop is CASSWTASGSSYEQYF. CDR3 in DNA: TGCGCCAGCAGCTGGACGGCTAGCGGGAGTTCCTACGAGCAGTACTTC.